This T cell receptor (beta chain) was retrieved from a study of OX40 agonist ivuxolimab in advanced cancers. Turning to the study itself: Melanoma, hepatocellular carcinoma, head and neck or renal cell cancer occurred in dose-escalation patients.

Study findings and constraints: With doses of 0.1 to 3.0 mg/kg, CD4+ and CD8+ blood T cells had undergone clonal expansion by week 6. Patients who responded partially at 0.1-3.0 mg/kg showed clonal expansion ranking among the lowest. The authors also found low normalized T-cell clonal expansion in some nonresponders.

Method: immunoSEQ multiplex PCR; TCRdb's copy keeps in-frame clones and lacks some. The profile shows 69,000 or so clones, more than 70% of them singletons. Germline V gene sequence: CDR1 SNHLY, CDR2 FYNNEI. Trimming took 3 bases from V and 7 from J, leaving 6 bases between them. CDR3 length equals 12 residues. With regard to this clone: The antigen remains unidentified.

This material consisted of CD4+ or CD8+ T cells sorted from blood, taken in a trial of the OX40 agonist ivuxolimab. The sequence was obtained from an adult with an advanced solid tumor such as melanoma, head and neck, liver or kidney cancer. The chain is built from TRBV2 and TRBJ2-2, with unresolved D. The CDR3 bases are TGTGCCAGCAGTGAGACTGTCGGGGAGCTGTTTTTT. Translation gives CASSETVGELFF.